This T cell receptor beta chain was captured in a study of type 1 and type 2 diabetes patients. For the study at large: T cells were magnetically sorted from PBMCs as CD4+ or CD8+ subsets.

Genomic DNA was the PCR template. Multiplex PCR with 30 forward and 13 reverse primers amplified the TCR beta CDR3. From the multiplex PCR reads, TCRdb called clonotypes with MiXCR, one entry per CDR3 protein. The repertoire has under 300,000 distinct CDR3 sequences, around 47% of them found once; the top ten carry approximately 13%. The CDR3 contains 16 residues. Trimming removed 1 base from V and 2 bases from J; junction bases left unmatched: 5. Germline V gives CDR1 SGHVS, CDR2 FQNEAQ. The chain joins TRBV7-8 to TRBJ2-7; 10 bases are a match to TRBD2. The material sequenced was peripheral blood mononuclear cells (PBMCs). The sequence derives from a man in his late teens or twenties with type 2 diabetes. This chain's CDR3 is CASSLGTLAGTYEQYF. CDR3 DNA sequence: TGTGCCAGCAGCTTAGGGACACTAGCGGGAACCTACGAGCAGTACTTC.